This T cell receptor beta chain was profiled in a study of radiation and T cells in renal cell carcinoma. Study findings and constraints: No pretreatment tumor biopsies were available for baseline clonotypes.

The method was immunoSEQ multiplex PCR; TCRdb's version includes in-frame clones alone and lacks a portion of them. Among approximately 120,000 clones listed, about four fifths were seen once. The V gene lost 4 bases and the J gene lost 2 bases, with 15 bases spanning the gap. Germline CDR1 LNHNV, CDR2 YYDKDF (reference sequence). The CDR3 has 15 amino acids. The table lists this clone with a count of one. The antigen is not known. Time point denoted: baseline pretreatment blood. The treatment: 15 Gy SBRT to primary tumor, nephrectomy 4 weeks later. The patient's renal cell carcinoma had clear cell pathology.

The source material was blood, sampled from a patient whose treatment included radiotherapy and nephrectomy. The sequence was obtained from a woman aged 55-69 years with renal cell carcinoma. The chain employs TRBV15 and TRBJ2-7; D assignment may be TRBD1 or TRBD2 (6 bases each). The CDR3 nucleotides are TGTGCCACCAGCACCCCCAAGGGGGGAACCTACGAGCAGTACTTC. Protein product: CATSTPKGGTYEQYF.